This TCR beta chain derives from a study of OX40 agonist ivuxolimab in advanced cancers. Overall study: Ivuxolimab, which patients received intravenously every 2 weeks, was dosed at 0.01 to 10 mg/kg.

Produced via immunoSEQ multiplex PCR; TCRdb's table is partial and in-frame only. The sample lists tens of thousands of clones; about nine tenths were seen once. CDR3 length: 12 residues. CDR1 is GTSNPN and CDR2 is SVGIG in the germline V gene (reference sequence). V was clipped by 0 bases and J by 9 bases, with 9 bases between them. The chain has TRBV30 and TRBJ1-5; D ambiguous. This sequence was found in an adult with an advanced solid tumor such as melanoma, head and neck, liver or kidney cancer. This sample comprised CD4+ or CD8+ T cells sorted from blood, obtained in a trial of the OX40 agonist ivuxolimab. This CDR3 reads CAWSVGEGPQHF. DNA of the CDR3: TGTGCCTGGAGTGTAGGTGAGGGGCCCCAGCATTTT.